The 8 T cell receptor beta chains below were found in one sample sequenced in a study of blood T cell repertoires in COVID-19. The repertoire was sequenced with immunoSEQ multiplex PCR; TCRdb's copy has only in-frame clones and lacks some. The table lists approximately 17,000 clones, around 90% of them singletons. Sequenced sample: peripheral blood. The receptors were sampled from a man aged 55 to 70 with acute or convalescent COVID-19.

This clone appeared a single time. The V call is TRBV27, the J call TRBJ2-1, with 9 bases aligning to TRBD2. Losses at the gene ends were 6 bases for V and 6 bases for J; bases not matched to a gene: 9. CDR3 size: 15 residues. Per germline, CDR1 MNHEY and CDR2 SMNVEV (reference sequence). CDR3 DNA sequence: TGTGCCAGCAGCTGGGTAGCGGGAGCAGTCAATGAGCAGTTCTTC. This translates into CASSWVAGAVNEQFF.

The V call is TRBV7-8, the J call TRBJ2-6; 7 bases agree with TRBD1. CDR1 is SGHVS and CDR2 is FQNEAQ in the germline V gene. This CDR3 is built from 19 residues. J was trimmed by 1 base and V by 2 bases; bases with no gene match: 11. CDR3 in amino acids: CASSLREGAIQSGANVLTF. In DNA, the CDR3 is TGTGCCAGCAGCTTAAGAGAGGGGGCTATTCAATCTGGGGCCAACGTCCTGACTTTC.

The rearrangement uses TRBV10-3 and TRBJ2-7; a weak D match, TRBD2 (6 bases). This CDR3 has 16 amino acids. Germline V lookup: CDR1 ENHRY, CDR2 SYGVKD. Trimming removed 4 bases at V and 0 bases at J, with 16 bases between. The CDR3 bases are TGTGCCATCAGTGGGGCCGGGGGTTTGGGCTCCTACGAGCAGTACTTC. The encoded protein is CAISGAGGLGSYEQYF.

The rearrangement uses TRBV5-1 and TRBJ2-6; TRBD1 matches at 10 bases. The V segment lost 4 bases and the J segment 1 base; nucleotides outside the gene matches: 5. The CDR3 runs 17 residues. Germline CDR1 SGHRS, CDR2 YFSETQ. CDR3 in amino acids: CASSQRDRGSGANVLTF. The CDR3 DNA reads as TGCGCCAGCAGCCAACGGGACAGGGGTTCTGGGGCCAACGTCCTGACTTTC.

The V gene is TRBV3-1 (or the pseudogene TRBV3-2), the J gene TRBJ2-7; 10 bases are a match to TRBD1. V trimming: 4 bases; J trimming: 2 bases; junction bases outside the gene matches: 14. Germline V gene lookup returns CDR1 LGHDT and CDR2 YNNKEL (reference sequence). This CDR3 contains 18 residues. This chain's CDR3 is CASSRGLATGTGAYEQYF. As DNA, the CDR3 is TGTGCCAGCAGCCGGGGATTAGCCACCGGGACAGGGGCCTACGAGCAGTACTTC.

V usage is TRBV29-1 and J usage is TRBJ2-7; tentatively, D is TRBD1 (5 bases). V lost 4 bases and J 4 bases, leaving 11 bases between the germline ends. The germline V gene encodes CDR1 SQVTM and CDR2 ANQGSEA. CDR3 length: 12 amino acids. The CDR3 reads CSVVGRAYEQYF. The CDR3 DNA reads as TGCAGCGTTGTTGGCAGGGCTTACGAGCAGTACTTC.

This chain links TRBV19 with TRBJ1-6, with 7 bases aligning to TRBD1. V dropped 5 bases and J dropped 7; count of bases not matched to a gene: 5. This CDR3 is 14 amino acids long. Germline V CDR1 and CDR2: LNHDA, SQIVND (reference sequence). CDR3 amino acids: CASSSGTDNSPLHF. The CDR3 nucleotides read TGTGCCAGTAGTTCCGGGACAGACAATTCACCCCTCCACTTT.

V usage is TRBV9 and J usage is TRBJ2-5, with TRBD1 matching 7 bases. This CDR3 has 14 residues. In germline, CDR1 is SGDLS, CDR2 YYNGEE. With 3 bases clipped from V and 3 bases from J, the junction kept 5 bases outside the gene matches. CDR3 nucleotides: TGTGCCAGCAGCGGACAGGGTGGGGAAGAGACCCAGTACTTC. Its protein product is CASSGQGGEETQYF.